A selection of T cell receptor beta chains follows, all from one sample in a study of cytomegalovirus exposure and HLA in healthy donors. Sequencing used immunoSEQ multiplex PCR; TCRdb keeps in-frame clones, though not all of them. This sample has some 59,000 clones, with roughly nine tenths found just once. The sequenced sample consisted of PBMCs. Receptor source: a woman aged 18-35 years in good health and CMV-seronegative. Each CDR3 is given with its conserved first and last residue.

j_gene,v_gene,CDR3aa
TRBJ2-7,TRBV6-6,CASSGTALTYEQYF
TRBJ1-1,TRBV18,CASSPLAGETEAFF
TRBJ2-1,TRBV30,CAWKQEKVLIYNEQFF
TRBJ2-2,TRBV7-3,CASSLNARRNTGELFF
TRBJ2-7,TRBV11-2,CASSFGQLSSYEQYF
TRBJ2-7,TRBV7-6,CASSLGGQGGYEQYF
TRBJ1-2,TRBV7-3,CASSPFSLAVVGYTF
TRBJ1-4,TRBV19,CASDDGALGEKLFF
TRBJ2-7,TRBV28,CASSYGGSSYEQYF
TRBJ2-2,TRBV19,CASSSGASGYIGELFF
TRBJ1-4,TRBV6-6,CASSVRQGAANEKLFF
TRBJ1-2,TRBV6-5,CASSYIGGVYGYTF
TRBJ2-3,TRBV6-5,CASRPSGTAFDTQYF
TRBJ1-4,TRBV9,CASSVAREAEKLFF
TRBJ2-7,TRBV4-1,CASSQGPDRVAYEQYF